The subject of this entry is one TCR beta chain. Its recognized antigen is unknown. Per-nucleotide qualities are absent, and no much larger clonotype sits a single base away. This record comes from a study of beta chain features in type 1 diabetes (dated by TCRdb to 2016 to 2019). Study-wide context: Mean age, gender distribution, total cell number and subset yield did not differ between patients and healthy donors. In the study, recently diagnosed type 1 diabetes patients and matched healthy donors were compared on the TCRB repertoires of their sorted circulating CD4+ T cell subsets. A total of under 120,000,000 sorted cells were examined across all samples, and RNA yield correlated strongly with the number of cells per subset. Regulatory and stem cell-like memory subsets were isolated from only 8 patients and roughly eight healthy donors, whereas naive and central memory subsets came from all 30 or so donors.

What the study reported, not specific to this receptor: Shorter templates might be favored by PCR, yet because patient and control samples were amplified and corrected together, any such skew would affect both groups equally. Fewer insertions and more nucleotide deletions at VDJ recombination sites were observed in patients with type 1 diabetes, implying thymic rearrangement abnormalities. HLA sub-analyses involved small numbers of individuals, so any influence of HLA type on TCRB rearrangement remained unresolved. Naive, central memory and regulatory TCRB repertoires appeared more similar among patients than among healthy donors. Because cDNA was sequenced instead of genomic DNA, highly expressing activated cells could be over-represented, though the groups showed no difference in activation or CD3 levels. A moderate but significant shortening of TCRB CDR3 length was observed in type 1 diabetes patients in all four CD4+ subsets.

Each donor gave one peripheral blood draw, around 100 mL on average, collected into heparinised tubes. Using a panel that included CD45RO, CCR7, CD25, CD127, CD95 and CD27, naive, central memory, regulatory and stem cell-like memory CD4+ T cells were sorted on a BD FACSAria II. A purity above 98% was achieved for all sorted populations. PBMCs were isolated right away by Lymphoprep density gradient centrifugation and were stained directly, without culture. Samples were stained and sorted in pairs, with one healthy donor and one patient per experiment, so that batch effects were minimized. V lost 1 base and J lost 2 bases, and the count of bases not matched to a germline gene is 8. Based on the germline V gene, the CDR1 and CDR2 sequences are SGHNT and YENEEA. Spanning cysteine to phenylalanine, the CDR3 consists of 16 amino acids. The sequence is cut down to CDR3 DNA, 48 bases in frame from base 1.

The entire isolated RNA was reverse transcribed using the High Capacity cDNA Reverse Transcription Kit, and thus expressed TCRB transcripts were sequenced. Stem cell-like memory T cell samples underwent survey-depth immunoSEQ sequencing, averaging approximately 920,000 total reads per sample. Sorted cells were lysed in RLT buffer and RNA was extracted with DNase-treated RNeasy Micro or Mini kits, depending on cell number. To prevent cross-contamination, every cell subset was processed on its own, while patient and healthy donor samples were processed together. TCRB sequences were amplified from cDNA with the immunoSEQ multiplex PCR, producing 87-bp fragments spanning the CDR3 region. Sequencing of the amplicons was performed on the Illumina HiSeq platform. In the source study's methods: Synthetic template baselines were used to correct PCR bias computationally, reads within Hamming distance 2 were collapsed, and singletons that could not be merged were discarded. Reads were aligned to IMGT to assign V, D and J genes, CDR3 length, and insertions or deletions at six rearrangement sites. Within each subset, clonotype counts were normalized to sorted cell number, and only after that were true diversity and Gini coefficients computed with the tcR R package. The overlap coefficient, calculated on TCRB nucleotide sequences, was used to quantify repertoire sharing. TCRdb limited this immuneACCESS table to in-frame rearrangements with V and J called. A share of clones is missing; checked studies link under half to unresolved V genes, and the rest is unexplained. V, J and clone size were drawn from that table, and D and trimming were deduced from the DNA. The sample includes tens of thousands of clones, with about 60% observed a single time. Approximately 0.3% of the sample is in the top ten clones.

The receptor's source is a woman between 25 and 40 years old with type 1 diabetes. The V and J genes are TRBV11-3 and TRBJ2-7; the junction holds 7 bases that match TRBD2. Input material: stem cell memory CD4+ T cells from blood. The cell subset or site label, read with the paper, signifies: stem cell-like memory CD4+ T cells. DNA sequence: TGTGCCAGCAGCTTAGGGACTAGTCCCTTCGCCTACGAGCAGTACTTC. It codes for CASSLGTSPFAYEQYF.